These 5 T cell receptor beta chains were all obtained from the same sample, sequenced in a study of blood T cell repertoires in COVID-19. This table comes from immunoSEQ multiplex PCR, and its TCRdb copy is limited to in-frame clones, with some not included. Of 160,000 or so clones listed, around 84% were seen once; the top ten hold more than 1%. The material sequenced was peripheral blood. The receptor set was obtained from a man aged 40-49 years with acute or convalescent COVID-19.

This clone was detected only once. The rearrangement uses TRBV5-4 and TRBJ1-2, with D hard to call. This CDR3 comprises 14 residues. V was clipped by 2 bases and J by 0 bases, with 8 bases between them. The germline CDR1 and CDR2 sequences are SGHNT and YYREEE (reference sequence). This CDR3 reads CASSLAGANYGYTF. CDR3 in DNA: TGTGCCAGCAGCTTAGCGGGAGCTAACTATGGCTACACCTTC.

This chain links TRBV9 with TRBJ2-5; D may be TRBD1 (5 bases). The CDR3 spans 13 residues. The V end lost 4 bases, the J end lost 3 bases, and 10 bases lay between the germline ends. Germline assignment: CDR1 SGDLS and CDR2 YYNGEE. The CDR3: CASSSQVKETQYF. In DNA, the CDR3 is TGTGCCAGCAGCTCACAGGTTAAAGAGACCCAGTACTTC.

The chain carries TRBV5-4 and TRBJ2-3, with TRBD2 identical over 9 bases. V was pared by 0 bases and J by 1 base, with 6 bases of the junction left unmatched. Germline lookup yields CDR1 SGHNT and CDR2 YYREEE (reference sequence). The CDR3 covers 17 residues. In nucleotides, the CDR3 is TGTGCCAGCAGCTTGGGTACTGCTAGCGGGGGCACAGATACGCAGTATTTT. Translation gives CASSLGTASGGTDTQYF.

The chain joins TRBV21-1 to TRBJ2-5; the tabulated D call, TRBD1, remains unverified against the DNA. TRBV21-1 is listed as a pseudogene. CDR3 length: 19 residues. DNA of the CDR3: TGTGCCAGCAGCAAAGAAGGTTGGGGGCCGACAGGGCTACAAGAGACCCAGTACTTC. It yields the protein CASSKEGWGPTGLQETQYF.

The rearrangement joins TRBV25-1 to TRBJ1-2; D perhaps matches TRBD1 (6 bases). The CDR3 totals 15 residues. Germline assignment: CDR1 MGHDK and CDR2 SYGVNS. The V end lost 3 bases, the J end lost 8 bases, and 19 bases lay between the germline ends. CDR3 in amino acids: CASSDPTQGKEGYTF. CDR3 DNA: TGTGCCAGCAGTGACCCAACTCAGGGGAAGGAAGGCTACACCTTC.